This TCR beta chain was observed in a study of shared clonotypes between healthy human individuals. Study context: Contributing individuals were a couple of females and three males aged 18 to 49. The study's findings and limits: Around 5.3% of naive CD4 clonotypes were shared across a few donors.

The study separated CD4+ cells into CD45RA+ naive and CD45RA-negative memory subsets. A note on this clone: Its antigen is still unknown. At the DNA level, this CDR3 is encoded by other sequences in the same sample as well.

The CDR3 runs to 14 residues. V dropped 1 base and J dropped 3; count of bases not matched to a gene: 1. Germline V lookup: CDR1 SGHKS, CDR2 YYEKEE (reference sequence). Profiling relied on immunoSEQ multiplex PCR, and the TCRdb table lists in-frame clones only, not all of them. The sample has over 1.4 million clones; around 97% are singletons. Sequencing used naive CD4+ T cells sorted from blood. The subset denotes: CD45RA+ positively selected. This chain connects TRBV5-5 to TRBJ1-5; 7 bases agree with TRBD1. This TCR came from a man aged 30 to 45 in good health. In DNA, the CDR3 is TGTGCCAGCAGCTTGACAGGGGTCAATCAGCCCCAGCATTTT. Translating it yields CASSLTGVNQPQHF.